A single sample is the source of the 26 T cell receptor beta chains below, sequenced in a study of T-cell memory formation after mild COVID-19. MiXCR, applied by TCRdb to the 5' RACE reads, yields one record per CDR3 protein. The sample gives roughly 80,000 distinct CDR3 sequences, roughly 23% of which show up once; around 45% is in the top ten. The sample was PBMCs or a T cell subset sorted from them (not recorded which). These receptors all stem from a man in his late teens or twenties who had mild COVID-19 (a few samples of this study predate the infection). Cell type and time point are not known.

V is TRBV28 and J is TRBJ1-2, with D possibly TRBD1 on 6 matching bases. The CDR3 extends over 13 amino acids. From germline, CDR1 is MDHEN and CDR2 SYDVKM. V shed 5 bases and J shed 4 bases, with 11 bases lying between them. The CDR3 bases are TGTGCCAGCAGTCGGGGGCCATTCTATGGCTACACCTTC. Translating it yields CASSRGPFYGYTF.

The chain joins TRBV6-5 to TRBJ1-5; TRBD1 might be the D (5 bases). CDR1 MNHEY and CDR2 SVGAGI come from the germline V gene. CDR3 length equals 13 residues. The V end lost 6 bases, the J end lost 6 bases, and 12 bases lay between the germline ends. The CDR3 DNA is TGTGCCAGCAGCCCAGGGTTTGGTCAGCCCCAGCATTTT. Its translation: CASSPGFGQPQHF.

The rearrangement uses TRBV7-9 and TRBJ2-7; 9 bases match TRBD2. The CDR3 consists of 15 residues. The germline CDR1 and CDR2 sequences are SEHNR and FQNEAQ (reference sequence). J was trimmed by 4 bases and V by 4 bases; bases with no gene match: 8. The CDR3 nucleotides read TGTGCCAGCAGCTCTTCAGCGGGGGGTCCGTACGAGCAGTACTTC. Residues: CASSSSAGGPYEQYF.

The gene calls are TRBV6-4 and TRBJ2-3; 11 bases match TRBD2. Trimming at V came to 3 bases and at J to 5 bases, leaving 4 bases not matched to a gene. The CDR3 loop spans 15 amino acids. Germline assignment: CDR1 MRHNA and CDR2 SNTAGT. The CDR3 region is CASSETSGDEDTQYF. The DNA of the CDR3 is TGTGCCAGCAGTGAGACTAGCGGGGACGAAGATACGCAGTATTTT.

This clonotype showed up just a few times. The chain links TRBV11-2 to TRBJ2-2; 7 bases are a match to TRBD1. V shed 5 bases and J 0 bases; nucleotides not matched to a gene: 6. The germline CDR1 and CDR2 sequences are SGHAT and FQNNGV. This CDR3 contains 16 residues. The CDR3 DNA sequence: TGTGCCAGCAGCGACCGGGACAGATCGAACACCGGGGAGCTGTTTTTT. This gives the protein CASSDRDRSNTGELFF.

V and J are TRBV12-3 or TRBV12-4 and TRBJ2-7; 7 bases are shared with TRBD1. V trimming: 6 bases; J trimming: 6 bases; junction bases outside the gene matches: 5. CDR3 length equals 12 residues. In nucleotides, the CDR3 is TGTGCCAGCAGCCCGACAGGGTTCGAGCAGTACTTC. Its protein product is CASSPTGFEQYF.

The chain is built from TRBV7-9 and TRBJ1-1; no definite D call. Between the trimmed V and J ends, which lost 5 bases and 6 bases, there was a span of 13 bases. The germline CDR1 and CDR2 sequences are SEHNR and FQNEAQ (reference sequence). CDR3 length: 13 amino acids. The CDR3 loop reads CASSPKTGPEAFF. CDR3 nucleotide sequence: TGTGCCAGCAGCCCCAAAACGGGCCCTGAAGCTTTCTTT.

The rearrangement joins TRBV19 to TRBJ2-1, with D perhaps TRBD1 (6 bases). Trimming left V 0 bases short and J 9 bases short, with 15 bases between. The germline gives CDR1 LNHDA, CDR2 SQIVND (reference sequence). The CDR3 has 15 residues. The CDR3 coding sequence is TGTGCCAGTAGTATAGATAGGACAGATGACAGTGAGCAGTTCTTC. Its translation is CASSIDRTDDSEQFF.

This clonotype has more than one count but fewer than ten. The rearrangement uses TRBV12-3 or TRBV12-4 and TRBJ2-7; D possibly corresponds to TRBD1 (6 bases). The V gene lost 4 bases and the J gene lost 2 bases, with 24 bases spanning the gap. CDR3 length equals 18 residues. CDR3 region: CASSSQEPPRDKAYEQYF. The DNA for the CDR3 is TGTGCCAGCAGTTCACAAGAGCCACCCCGGGACAAAGCCTACGAGCAGTACTTC.

The gene calls are TRBV7-6 and TRBJ2-1; possible D gene TRBD2, 5 bases. V dropped 1 base and J dropped 8 bases, with 15 bases sitting between them. The CDR3 contains 15 residues. Germline assignment: CDR1 SGHVS and CDR2 FNYEAQ. The chain's CDR3 is CASSLGLAADHEQFF. The CDR3, as DNA: TGTGCCAGCAGCTTAGGGCTAGCCGCGGACCATGAGCAGTTCTTC.

The rearrangement links TRBV29-1 to TRBJ2-2; the D is unclear. Trimming removed 1 base at V and 1 base at J, with 7 bases between. Germline values: CDR1 SQVTM, CDR2 ANQGSEA. The CDR3 totals 14 residues. DNA of the CDR3: TGCAGCGTTGAAGGATACCGGAACACCGGGGAGCTGTTTTTT. Protein: CSVEGYRNTGELFF.

CDR3 in amino acids: CASSPRAGELFF. The CDR3 nucleotides are TGTGCCAGCAGCCCCCGGGCCGGGGAGCTGTTTTTT. The chain recombines TRBV9 with TRBJ2-2, with D unclear. The CDR3 contains 12 residues. Germline values: CDR1 SGDLS, CDR2 YYNGEE. V was clipped by 4 bases and J by 6 bases, with 7 bases between them.

This sequence joins TRBV29-1 and TRBJ1-1; D not certain. Germline CDR1 and CDR2: SQVTM and ANQGSEA. The V gene lost 3 bases and the J gene lost 0 bases, with 11 bases spanning the gap. CDR3 length: 14 amino acids. The CDR3 bases are TGCAGCGTTGACCGGGGAGGGATGAACACTGAAGCTTTCTTT. This codes for CSVDRGGMNTEAFF.

In this sample, this clonotype turned up many times. V and J are TRBV6-2 or TRBV6-3 and TRBJ2-1; D is unclear. Germline CDR1 reads MNHEY; CDR2 reads SVGEGT. With 3 bases removed from V and 12 bases from J, the gap between germline ends came to 18 bases. The CDR3 extends over 14 amino acids. The CDR3 is CASSYTTDHPRQFF. In DNA form, the CDR3 reads TGTGCCAGCAGTTATACAACGGATCACCCTCGGCAGTTCTTC.

The V gene is TRBV7-9, the J gene TRBJ2-7; D is tentatively TRBD1 or TRBD2 (5 bases each). CDR1 SEHNR and CDR2 FQNEAQ come from the germline V gene (reference sequence). V was shortened by 5 bases and J by 2 bases, with 25 bases between the two germline ends. The CDR3 loop spans 18 amino acids. The CDR3 sequence: CASSPGWGTPGLAYEQYF. Here the CDR3 DNA reads TGTGCCAGCAGCCCGGGGTGGGGGACGCCCGGCTTGGCCTACGAGCAGTACTTC.

This clonotype was seen a handful of times. The chain's CDR3 is CSVVNYEQYF. The CDR3 bases are TGCAGCGTTGTCAACTACGAGCAGTACTTC. V usage is TRBV29-1 and J usage is TRBJ2-7; no clear D. Germline CDR1 and CDR2: SQVTM and ANQGSEA. Trimming cost V 4 bases and J 3 bases, with 4 bases left between them. CDR3 length equals 10 residues.

This clonotype came up a few times. This chain uses TRBV28 with TRBJ2-3; maybe TRBD2 (5 bases). V lost 4 bases to trimming and J lost 6 bases, with 8 bases between them. The germline CDR1 and CDR2 sequences are MDHEN and SYDVKM. The CDR3 is made up of 12 amino acids. CDR3 coding DNA: TGTGCCAGCAGTTGGTCGGGGGATACGCAGTATTTT. It codes for CASSWSGDTQYF.

The chain employs TRBV20-1 and TRBJ2-7; 12 bases match TRBD2. Trimming removed 5 bases from V and 0 bases from J; junction bases left unmatched: 8. The CDR3 runs 16 residues. In germline, CDR1 is DFQATT, CDR2 SNEGSKA (reference sequence). The CDR3 DNA is TGCAGTGCTCGTCCACGACTAGCGGGGGCCTCCTACGAGCAGTACGTC. The encoded protein is CSARPRLAGASYEQYV.

This chain uses TRBV4-3 with TRBJ1-4; D is unclear. The V end lost 0 bases, the J end lost 0 bases, and 5 bases lay between the germline ends. The CDR3 consists of 15 residues. CDR1 is LGHNA and CDR2 is YSLEER in the germline V gene. CDR3 sequence: CASSQDGATNEKLFF. CDR3 coding DNA: TGCGCCAGCAGCCAAGACGGAGCAACTAATGAAAAACTGTTTTTT.

This clonotype was counted ten times or more. CDR3 nucleotides: TGCGCCAGCAGCTTGGCCGTTTTGACCCAAGAGACCCAGTACTTC. Its protein product is CASSLAVLTQETQYF. The genes are TRBV5-1 and TRBJ2-5; D ambiguous. Trimming pared 0 bases from V and 1 base from J, leaving 10 bases between. The CDR3 runs to 15 residues. Looked up from germline, CDR1 is SGHRS and CDR2 is YFSETQ.

This sequence joins TRBV12-3 or TRBV12-4 and TRBJ2-3; 9 bases agree with TRBD2. Unmatched junction bases numbered 1, after V lost 6 bases and J lost 0 bases. The CDR3 is 14 amino acids. DNA for the CDR3: TGTGCCAGCAGGAGCGGGGGGAGCACAGATACGCAGTATTTT. Translating gives CASRSGGSTDTQYF.

The sample holds a few counts of this clonotype. The chain has TRBV4-1 and TRBJ2-7, with TRBD1 as a possible D gene (5 bases). V lost 1 base and J 5 bases, leaving 12 bases between the germline ends. Germline V CDR1 and CDR2: MGHRA, YSYEKL. This CDR3 comprises 14 residues. The CDR3 loop is CASSQVSGNHEQYF. CDR3 coding DNA: TGCGCCAGCAGCCAAGTGTCAGGGAACCACGAGCAGTACTTC.

The chain carries TRBV4-1 and TRBJ1-5; no definite D call. The germline V and J ends were trimmed by 0 bases and 4 bases, with 7 bases remaining between them. The length of the CDR3 is 14 residues. Germline CDR1 MGHRA, CDR2 YSYEKL. CDR3 residues: CASSQETENQPQHF. CDR3 nucleotides: TGCGCCAGCAGCCAAGAGACCGAGAATCAGCCCCAGCATTTT.

This chain links TRBV10-3 with TRBJ1-1, with D possibly being TRBD1 (6 bases). The CDR3 has 15 amino acids. Between the trimmed V and J ends, which lost 6 bases and 3 bases, there was a span of 17 bases. Germline V gives CDR1 ENHRY, CDR2 SYGVKD. CDR3 loop: CAIRAILGAYTEAFF. Written as DNA, the CDR3 is TGTGCCATCAGGGCGATTCTGGGGGCATACACTGAAGCTTTCTTT.

Only a few counts were recorded for this clonotype. V is TRBV25-1 and J is TRBJ2-1, with 9 bases matching TRBD1. The germline V gene encodes CDR1 MGHDK and CDR2 SYGVNS. The V gene end was trimmed by 4 bases and the J gene end by 8 bases; junction bases not matched to a gene: 6. The length of the CDR3 is 14 residues. CDR3 region: CASSATGGRDEQFF. In DNA form, the CDR3 reads TGTGCCAGCAGTGCGACAGGGGGTAGGGATGAGCAGTTCTTC. Based on the CDR3 plus reference TRBV25-1 and TRBJ2-1, the full variable domain is EADIYQTPRYLVIGTGKKITLECSQTMGHDKMYWYQQDPGMELHLIHYSYGVNSTEKGDLSSESTVSRIRTEHFPLTLESARPSHTSQYLCASSATGGRDEQFFGPGTRLTVL.

This clonotype showed up just a few times. The chain uses TRBV7-8 and TRBJ2-2; D is perhaps TRBD2 (6 bases). Trimming shortened V by 0 bases and J by 2 bases, and 13 bases separated the two germline ends. The CDR3 covers 17 residues. Germline V gene data show CDR1 as SGHVS and CDR2 as FQNEAQ. CDR3 nucleotide sequence: TGTGCCAGCAGCTTAGCGGCGGGACTCTATAACACCGGGGAGCTGTTTTTT. It translates to CASSLAAGLYNTGELFF.